Listed here are 27 T cell receptor beta chains from one sample, sequenced in a study of CD8 T cells in Susac syndrome. Random hexamers primed reverse transcription of about 0.45 to 1 ug RNA. TCRdb re-called the immunoSEQ multiplex PCR reads with MiXCR, one entry per CDR3 protein. The repertoire includes 300,000 or so distinct CDR3 sequences, about 91% of them detected once, and around 0.07% sits in the top ten. The sample comprised CD4+ T cells from PBMCs. The origin of the receptors is a human donor with multiple sclerosis.

This sequence joins TRBV7-3 and TRBJ2-7; D is undetermined. This CDR3 is 14 amino acids long. Trimming took off 1 base at V and 3 bases at J, with 10 bases between the two ends. Germline V CDR1 and CDR2: SGHTA, FQGTGA. The DNA of the CDR3 is TGTGCCAGCAGCTTAAACGCAGGCCACTACGAGCAGTACTTC. This encodes CASSLNAGHYEQYF.

Written as DNA, the CDR3 is TGCGCCAGCAGCCAGGAATCGAACACCGGGGAGCTGTTTTTT. Residues: CASSQESNTGELFF. The chain has TRBV5-1 and TRBJ2-2; no reliable D call. Germline loops: CDR1 SGHRS, CDR2 YFSETQ. V lost 4 bases and J 0 bases, leaving 7 bases between the germline ends. This CDR3 contains 14 residues. The complete variable domain, with remaining parts taken from reference TRBV5-1 and TRBJ2-2, reads KAGVTQTPRYLIKTRGQQVTLSCSPISGHRSVSWYQQTPGQGLQFLFEYFSETQRNKGNFPGRFSGRQFSNSRSEMNVSTLELGDSALYLCASSQESNTGELFFGEGSRLTVL.

V usage is TRBV3-1 and J usage is TRBJ1-5, with D possibly being TRBD1 (5 bases). Germline V gene sequence: CDR1 LGHDT, CDR2 YNNKEL (reference sequence). Trimming cost V 3 bases and J 2 bases, with 17 bases left between them. This CDR3 is built from 17 residues. The CDR3 bases are TGTGCCAGCAGCCAGGGTTCCCCGCCCAGGGGCAATCAGCCCCAGCATTTT. Translating gives CASSQGSPPRGNQPQHF.

Written as DNA, the CDR3 is TGTGCCAGCAGTTCGTTAGCGGGAGCTGGGCTAGATACGCAGTATTTT. Translating it yields CASSSLAGAGLDTQYF. The rearrangement joins TRBV6-5 to TRBJ2-3; the match to TRBD2 covers 9 bases. CDR1 is MNHEY and CDR2 is SVGAGI in the germline V gene. This CDR3 region has 16 residues. V was pared by 4 bases and J by 5 bases, with 10 bases of the junction left unmatched.

This clonotype was counted once. The chain joins TRBV24-1 to TRBJ2-7; D is undetermined. V lost 6 bases to trimming and J lost 5 bases, with 7 bases between them. CDR3 length equals 11 residues. The germline V gene has CDR1 KGHDR and CDR2 SFDVKD. CDR3 amino acids: CATSLRDEQYF. Written as DNA, the CDR3 is TGTGCCACCAGTCTTCGGGACGAGCAGTACTTC.

This rearrangement joins TRBV20-1 to TRBJ2-5; no reliable D call. The CDR3 consists of 12 residues. Trimming took off 6 bases at V and 1 base at J, with 9 bases between the two ends. The germline V gene encodes CDR1 DFQATT and CDR2 SNEGSKA (reference sequence). The CDR3 bases are TGCAGTGCCTGGCAGACCCAAGAGACCCAGTACTTC. This sequence encodes CSAWQTQETQYF.

The V gene is TRBV11-1, the J gene TRBJ2-2; the D is unclear. This CDR3 has 15 amino acids. Germline CDR1 reads SGHAT; CDR2 reads FQDESV (reference sequence). Trimming removed 3 bases at V and 1 base at J, with 9 bases between. CDR3 bases: TGTGCCAGCAGCTTCCATACACGGAACACCGGGGAGCTGTTTTTT. It specifies CASSFHTRNTGELFF.

The chain has TRBV5-1 and TRBJ2-2, with TRBD2 matching over 8 bases. Trimming took 6 bases from V and 0 from J; bases not matched to a gene: 7. CDR1 SGHRS and CDR2 YFSETQ come from the germline V gene. This CDR3 comprises 16 residues. CDR3 amino acids: CASNPGGRTNTGELFF. The DNA for the CDR3 is TGCGCCAGCAACCCGGGGGGGCGAACGAACACCGGGGAGCTGTTTTTT.

V usage is TRBV20-1 and J usage is TRBJ1-1, with 7 bases that match TRBD1. Germline values: CDR1 DFQATT, CDR2 SNEGSKA (reference sequence). This CDR3 is 14 amino acids long. Unmatched junction bases numbered 12, after V lost 5 bases and J lost 6 bases. CDR3 nucleotides: TGCAGTGCTGGAAGGACAGGTAAATTCTCTGAAGCTTTCTTT. It is translated as CSAGRTGKFSEAFF.

This clonotype was recorded a few times. The chain's CDR3 is CASSLAGMPQPLYEQYF. The CDR3 nucleotides are TGCGCCAGCAGCTTGGCCGGGATGCCGCAGCCCCTATACGAGCAGTACTTC. The chain uses TRBV5-1 and TRBJ2-7; TRBD2 might be the D (5 bases). V was clipped by 0 bases and J by 4 bases, with 20 bases between them. Germline loops: CDR1 SGHRS, CDR2 YFSETQ. The CDR3 length is 17 residues.

The rearrangement uses TRBV4-1 and TRBJ2-7, with TRBD1 matching over 11 bases. Germline values: CDR1 MGHRA, CDR2 YSYEKL. This CDR3 has 23 residues. The junction had 30 bases not matched to a gene; V was cut back by 4 bases and J by 4 bases. The CDR3 reads CASSPMGGQGAVGTPTFSYEQYF. For the CDR3, the DNA is TGCGCCAGCAGCCCGATGGGTGGACAGGGGGCCGTGGGCACGCCGACCTTTTCGTACGAGCAGTACTTC.

The chain recombines TRBV7-9 with TRBJ2-7; 10 bases line up with TRBD2. Germline-derived CDR1 and CDR2 are SEHNR and FQNEAQ (reference sequence). V shed 5 bases and J 4 bases; nucleotides not matched to a gene: 5. This CDR3 has 14 residues. The CDR3, as DNA: TGTGCCAGCAGCCGGACTAGCGGAGGATACGAGCAGTACTTC. Residues: CASSRTSGGYEQYF.

The chain couples TRBV29-1 to TRBJ1-1; D unresolved. CDR1 SQVTM and CDR2 ANQGSEA come from the germline V gene. The CDR3 loop spans 10 amino acids. V lost 4 bases to trimming and J lost 6 bases, with 6 bases between them. CDR3 sequence (DNA): TGCAGCGTTGCTCGCCCTGAAGCTTTCTTT. Translating gives CSVARPEAFF.

This clonotype occurred once. Here the CDR3 reads CASSLEQGLSYTF. In DNA, the CDR3 is TGTGCCAGCAGCTTAGAGCAGGGCTTAAGCTACACCTTC. The genes are TRBV11-2 and TRBJ1-2; a possible D gene is TRBD1 (5 bases). The CDR3 loop spans 13 amino acids. The V and J ends lost 0 bases and 9 bases respectively, with 11 bases between them. Germline lookup yields CDR1 SGHAT and CDR2 FQNNGV.

This chain joins TRBV18 and TRBJ2-5; D possibly corresponds to TRBD1 (5 bases). Looked up from germline, CDR1 is KGHSH and CDR2 is LQKENI. The germline V and J ends were trimmed by 3 bases and 4 bases, with 12 bases remaining between them. The CDR3 has 14 residues. CDR3 sequence reads: CASSPSAGLETQYF. In nucleotides, the CDR3 is TGTGCCAGCTCACCCTCGGCAGGGTTAGAGACCCAGTACTTC.

J is TRBJ2-1 and V is TRBV9; 15 nucleotides match TRBD2. V was clipped by 4 bases and J by 4 bases; unmatched bases: 3. The CDR3 is 16 amino acids. Germline lookup yields CDR1 SGDLS and CDR2 YYNGEE. The CDR3 spells CASSWGLAGGYNEQFF. CDR3 coding DNA: TGTGCCAGCAGCTGGGGACTAGCGGGGGGATACAATGAGCAGTTCTTC.

The chain has TRBV12-3 or TRBV12-4 and TRBJ2-7; the match to TRBD2 covers 12 bases. This CDR3 has 15 amino acids. After removal of 5 bases from V and 3 bases from J, the junction contained 5 bases not matched to a gene. The CDR3 here is CASSLGLAGIYEQYF. CDR3 nucleotide sequence: TGTGCCAGCAGTCTCGGACTAGCGGGGATCTACGAGCAGTACTTC.

The chain couples TRBV2 to TRBJ1-3; 8 positions agree with TRBD1. Per the germline V gene, CDR1 is SNHLY and CDR2 is FYNNEI. This CDR3 contains 18 residues. The trim removed 6 bases at V and 0 bases at J, leaving 13 bases unmatched. This CDR3 is CASRRQGLGGYSGNTIYF. DNA of the CDR3: TGTGCCAGCAGAAGACAGGGGCTTGGCGGGTACTCTGGAAACACCATATATTTT.

The rearrangement uses TRBV29-1 and TRBJ1-2; D is unclear. The V gene lost 0 bases and the J gene lost 10 bases, with 12 bases spanning the gap. This CDR3 contains 12 residues. Germline CDR1 is SQVTM and CDR2 is ANQGSEA. This CDR3 reads CSVEEVGIAYTF. The CDR3, as DNA: TGCAGCGTTGAAGAGGTGGGGATCGCCTACACCTTC.

V and J are TRBV30 and TRBJ2-1; D unresolved. The CDR3 contains 15 residues. Germline lookup yields CDR1 GTSNPN and CDR2 SVGIG (reference sequence). Between the trimmed V and J ends, which lost 0 bases and 8 bases, there was a span of 17 bases. CDR3 residues: CAWSVVGRTGDEQFF. As DNA, the CDR3 is TGTGCCTGGAGTGTAGTGGGCAGAACGGGTGATGAGCAGTTCTTC.

Only one count was recorded for this clonotype. The rearrangement joins TRBV25-1 to TRBJ2-1; D is possibly TRBD2 (5 bases). From germline, CDR1 is MGHDK and CDR2 SYGVNS. V gave up 1 base and J gave up 0 bases, with 7 bases separating them. This CDR3 has 15 amino acids. CDR3 sequence: CASSESGSSYNEQFF. The CDR3 coding sequence is TGTGCCAGCAGTGAATCGGGGAGCTCCTACAATGAGCAGTTCTTC. The variable domain in full, completed from reference TRBV25-1 and TRBJ2-1, reads EADIYQTPRYLVIGTGKKITLECSQTMGHDKMYWYQQDPGMELHLIHYSYGVNSTEKGDLSSESTVSRIRTEHFPLTLESARPSHTSQYLCASSESGSSYNEQFFGPGTRLTVL.

The chain joins TRBV20-1 to TRBJ2-7; D remains ambiguous. The CDR3 has 15 residues. V dropped 3 bases and J dropped 5 bases, with 20 bases sitting between them. The germline V gene encodes CDR1 DFQATT and CDR2 SNEGSKA (reference sequence). The CDR3 sequence is CSASDDQARFNEQYF. CDR3 nucleotide sequence: TGCAGTGCTAGCGATGATCAGGCGAGGTTTAACGAGCAGTACTTC.

This chain connects TRBV7-2 to TRBJ1-1; the D is unclear. V lost 3 bases and J 2 bases, leaving 10 bases between the germline ends. Per the germline V gene, CDR1 is SGHTA and CDR2 is FQGNSA. This CDR3 contains 14 residues. CDR3 DNA: TGTGCCAGCAGCTTTTTTGTAGGAAACACTGAAGCTTTCTTT. This sequence encodes CASSFFVGNTEAFF.

The chain joins TRBV6-1 to TRBJ1-4; D gene uncertain. V lost 5 bases and J lost 3, with 16 bases in between. Germline V gene data show CDR1 as MNHNS and CDR2 as SASEGT. The CDR3 sequence is 16 residues long. The CDR3 nucleotides are TGTGCCAGCAGTCCACAAGGACGGCGTGCTAATGAAAAACTGTTTTTT. Translation gives CASSPQGRRANEKLFF.

The V and J genes are TRBV3-1 and TRBJ2-7; 7 bases match TRBD2. Unmatched junction bases numbered 10, after V lost 2 bases and J lost 6 bases. This CDR3 comprises 15 residues. Germline V lookup: CDR1 LGHDT, CDR2 YNNKEL (reference sequence). This chain's CDR3 is CASSQSGAGTREQYF. As DNA, the CDR3 is TGTGCCAGCAGCCAAAGCGGGGCTGGGACCCGCGAGCAGTACTTC.

This rearrangement joins TRBV18 to TRBJ1-5; D may be TRBD1 (5 bases). The V and J ends lost 5 bases and 2 bases respectively, with 16 bases between them. Germline V CDR1 and CDR2: KGHSH, LQKENI. The CDR3 is 16 amino acids. The CDR3 sequence: CASSARDPMGNQPQHF. The DNA of the CDR3 is TGTGCCAGCTCAGCGAGGGACCCCATGGGCAATCAGCCCCAGCATTTT.

This clonotype is a singleton in its sample. The chain employs TRBV6-6 and TRBJ1-1; no definite D call. The CDR3 runs 15 residues. With 4 bases removed from V and 1 base from J, the gap between germline ends came to 13 bases. Germline V gene sequence: CDR1 MNHNY, CDR2 SVGAGI (reference sequence). The CDR3: CASSSWGGKNTEAFF. DNA of the CDR3: TGTGCCAGCAGTTCCTGGGGAGGGAAGAACACTGAAGCTTTCTTT.